Listed below are T cell receptor beta chains from one sample, sequenced in a study of OX40 agonist ivuxolimab in advanced cancers. Produced via immunoSEQ multiplex PCR; TCRdb's table is partial and in-frame only. The sample contains some 70,000 clones, around four fifths of which appear only once. The sample consisted of CD4+ or CD8+ T cells sorted from blood, taken in a trial of the OX40 agonist ivuxolimab. These TCRs come from an adult with an advanced solid tumor such as melanoma, head and neck, liver or kidney cancer. Both conserved end residues are part of each CDR3. D genes are given only for firm matches. The size of a clone is reported for some rows only, either as once, few or many, or as a class for expanded clones.

clone_size d_call j_call v_call cdr3_aa cdr3_nt
. TRBD2 TRBJ2-3 TRBV5-1 CASSSRLAGDSNTQYF TGCGCCAGCAGCTCCCGACTAGCGGGAGACAGCAATACGCAGTATTTT
. TRBD2 TRBJ2-1 TRBV4-3 CASSRTSGSFFNEQFF TGCGCCAGCAGTCGGACTAGCGGGAGTTTTTTCAATGAGCAGTTCTTC
. TRBD1 TRBJ1-1 TRBV19 CASSPQTGRAEAFF TGTGCCAGTAGTCCCCAGACAGGGAGGGCTGAAGCTTTCTTT
. TRBD2 TRBJ2-1 TRBV18 CASSPKELAGGIIEQFF TGTGCCAGCTCACCAAAAGAACTAGCGGGAGGGATTATTGAGCAGTTCTTC
. . TRBJ2-7 TRBV19 CASSIGTTHQYEQYF TGTGCCAGTAGTATAGGGACTACCCATCAATACGAGCAGTACTTC
. . TRBJ2-3 TRBV27 CASTGTYLSDTQYF TGTGCCAGCACAGGGACTTACCTCTCAGATACGCAGTATTTT
. . TRBJ1-5 TRBV7-9 CASILVSGGSNQPQHF TGTGCCAGCATCCTCGTCTCGGGCGGTAGCAATCAGCCCCAGCATTTT
. . TRBJ2-1 TRBV21-1 CASSTSGRGNEQFF TGTGCCAGTTCGACTAGCGGGAGGGGTAATGAGCAGTTCTTC
. TRBD2 TRBJ2-1 TRBV10-2 CASSPPSGRRGYNEQFF TGCGCCAGCTCACCCCCAAGCGGGAGACGTGGCTACAATGAGCAGTTCTTC
. . TRBJ2-5 TRBV10-3 CAIKASSARQETQYF TGTGCCATCAAGGCATCTAGCGCCCGCCAAGAGACCCAGTACTTC
. . TRBJ2-1 TRBV7-2 CASSFNARGTYNEQFF TGTGCCAGCAGCTTCAATGCTCGCGGAACCTACAATGAGCAGTTCTTC
. . TRBJ1-1 TRBV5-1 CASSLEGLNTEAFF TGCGCCAGCAGCTTGGAGGGATTGAACACTGAAGCTTTCTTT
. . TRBJ1-3 TRBV5-1 CASSLQGENTIYF TGCGCCAGCAGCCTTCAGGGTGAAAACACCATATATTTT
. . TRBJ2-7 TRBV28 CASIGQGRYEQYF TGTGCCAGCATAGGGCAGGGCCGGTACGAGCAGTACTTC
. . TRBJ2-6 TRBV5-1 CASSPTPAGANVLTF TGCGCCAGCAGCCCGACCCCAGCTGGGGCCAACGTCCTGACTTTC
. TRBD1 TRBJ1-5 TRBV7-2 CASSSTGDGDQPQHF TGTGCCAGCAGCTCCACAGGGGACGGGGATCAGCCCCAGCATTTT
few TRBD2 TRBJ2-7 TRBV5-1 CASSLLPTSEAYEQYF TGCGCCAGCAGCTTGCTCCCGACTAGCGAAGCCTACGAGCAGTACTTC
. . TRBJ2-3 TRBV5-4 CASSFSGKSTDTQYF TGTGCCAGCAGCTTTAGCGGAAAGAGCACAGATACGCAGTATTTT
. . TRBJ2-1 TRBV7-2 CASSLGGFGNEQFF TGTGCCAGCAGCTTAGGGGGATTCGGCAATGAGCAGTTCTTC
. . TRBJ1-1 TRBV29-1 CSVETTVNTEAFF TGCAGCGTTGAAACGACAGTGAACACTGAAGCTTTCTTT
. . TRBJ1-1 TRBV4-2 CASSQDAGRNTEAFF TGTGCCAGCAGCCAAGACGCGGGTAGGAACACTGAAGCTTTCTTT
. TRBD2 TRBJ2-1 TRBV6-5 CASRQTSAVRNEQFF TGTGCCAGCAGACAAACTAGCGCCGTCCGCAATGAGCAGTTCTTC
. TRBD2 TRBJ2-7 TRBV5-1 CASSLDGTRNREQYF TGCGCCAGCAGCTTGGATGGGACTAGGAACCGCGAGCAGTACTTC
once TRBD2 TRBJ2-1 TRBV7-9 CASTRLAASSYNEQFF TGTGCCAGCACCCGGCTAGCGGCAAGCTCCTACAATGAGCAGTTCTTC
. . TRBJ1-5 TRBV5-4 CASSPGGGSNQPQHF TGTGCCAGCAGCCCGGGGGGGGGTAGCAATCAGCCCCAGCATTTT
. . TRBJ1-5 TRBV27 CASSLSYREPQHF TGTGCCAGCAGTCTTAGCTACAGGGAGCCCCAGCATTTT
. . TRBJ1-1 TRBV25-1 CASTQVTFTEAFF TGTGCCAGCACCCAAGTCACATTCACTGAAGCTTTCTTT
. . TRBJ2-1 TRBV27 CASSRTSFEQFF TGTGCCAGCAGCCGTACTAGTTTCGAGCAGTTCTTC
. . TRBJ1-5 TRBV28 CASSDWRGSGNQPQHF TGTGCCAGCAGTGATTGGCGGGGCTCGGGCAATCAGCCCCAGCATTTT
. TRBD1 TRBJ1-4 TRBV11-3 CASSPDRGPEKLFF TGTGCCAGCAGCCCCGACAGGGGGCCTGAAAAACTGTTTTTT
. . TRBJ1-2 TRBV29-1 CSVEEGYTF TGCAGCGTTGAAGAGGGCTACACCTTC
. . TRBJ1-5 TRBV29-1 CSVQGGVNQPQHF TGCAGCGTCCAGGGTGGCGTCAATCAGCCCCAGCATTTT
. . TRBJ2-3 TRBV6-1 CASRFSEVSTDTQYF TGTGCCAGCAGATTTTCCGAGGTTAGCACAGATACGCAGTATTTT
. TRBD1 TRBJ2-5 TRBV7-2 CASSLDRGKETQYF TGTGCCAGCAGCTTAGACAGGGGAAAAGAGACCCAGTACTTC
once TRBD1 TRBJ1-1 TRBV7-8 CASTSHQGGVTEAFF TGTGCCAGCACCAGCCACCAGGGGGGGGTCACTGAAGCTTTCTTT
once TRBD1 TRBJ2-5 TRBV13 CASSRDREETQYF TGTGCCAGCAGCAGAGACAGGGAAGAGACCCAGTACTTC
. . TRBJ2-7 TRBV5-5 CASSFRDTNYEQYF TGTGCCAGCAGCTTCCGGGACACCAACTACGAGCAGTACTTC
. TRBD1 TRBJ2-7 TRBV2 CASTPGQVIGVRQYF TGTGCCAGCACCCCAGGACAGGTGATAGGAGTACGGCAGTACTTC
once . TRBJ2-2 TRBV7-6 CASSLASGPDTGELFF TGTGCCAGCAGCTTAGCCAGCGGGCCAGACACCGGGGAGCTGTTTTTT
once TRBD1 TRBJ1-2 TRBV19 CASSPDRATYGYTF TGTGCCAGTAGCCCAGACAGGGCGACTTATGGCTACACCTTC
. TRBD2 TRBJ2-1 TRBV6-5 CASRTSGSYNEQFF TGTGCCAGCAGAACTAGCGGGAGCTACAATGAGCAGTTCTTC
. TRBD2 TRBJ2-1 TRBV4-2 CASSQGRGRADDEQFF TGTGCCAGCAGCCAAGGGCGCGGGAGGGCCGACGATGAGCAGTTCTTC
. TRBD1 TRBJ1-5 TRBV6-1 CASSELSGGTGNQPQHF TGTGCCAGCAGTGAATTGTCAGGGGGAACGGGCAATCAGCCCCAGCATTTT
. . TRBJ2-7 TRBV5-6 CASSPVVSVYEQYF TGTGCCAGCAGCCCCGTGGTGAGTGTTTACGAGCAGTACTTC
. . TRBJ1-2 TRBV21-1 CASSRKSGDRASGYTF TGTGCCAGCAGCAGAAAAAGCGGGGACAGGGCGAGCGGCTACACCTTC
. . TRBJ1-2 TRBV6-5 CASSYRSRIYGYTF TGTGCCAGCAGTTACCGGTCAAGAATCTATGGCTACACCTTC
few TRBD1 TRBJ2-1 TRBV7-8 CASSLPQGQGRGNEQFF TGTGCCAGCAGCTTACCGCAGGGACAGGGGAGGGGGAATGAGCAGTTCTTC
. . TRBJ1-2 TRBV6-5 CASSFAGSYGYTF TGTGCCAGCAGTTTCGCAGGGAGCTATGGCTACACCTTC
. . TRBJ2-5 TRBV2 CASSGQTNGQETQYF TGTGCCAGCAGCGGACAGACTAACGGGCAAGAGACCCAGTACTTC
once TRBD2 TRBJ2-7 TRBV9 CASSVNGGSSYEQYF TGTGCCAGCAGCGTAAACGGCGGGAGCTCCTACGAGCAGTACTTC
few . TRBJ2-2 TRBV15 CATSFRQANTGELFF TGTGCCACCAGCTTTCGACAGGCGAACACCGGGGAGCTGTTTTTT
few . TRBJ2-7 TRBV6-1 CASSEPDEQYF TGTGCCAGCAGTGAGCCCGACGAGCAGTACTTC
. TRBD2 TRBJ2-1 TRBV27 CASSFRVGLAGTNEQFF TGTGCCAGCAGTTTTAGGGTCGGACTAGCGGGAACTAATGAGCAGTTCTTC
. . TRBJ2-3 TRBV5-1 CASRENEDTQYF TGCGCCAGCCGCGAGAATGAAGATACGCAGTATTTT
. . TRBJ2-7 TRBV27 CASSLVGSGTYEQYF TGTGCCAGCAGTTTAGTGGGCTCCGGCACCTACGAGCAGTACTTC
once TRBD1 TRBJ2-2 TRBV7-2 CASSLARQGRTGELFF TGTGCCAGCAGCTTAGCCCGACAGGGTCGGACCGGGGAGCTGTTTTTT
. . TRBJ1-2 TRBV11-2 CASSLGLGPIFSYTF TGTGCCAGCAGCTTAGGTCTGGGGCCTATATTTAGTTACACCTTC
few . TRBJ2-7 TRBV11-2 CASSARLGEYEQYF TGTGCCAGCAGCGCCCGGCTTGGCGAGTACGAGCAGTACTTC
once TRBD2 TRBJ2-7 TRBV5-1 CASSQLAGGTYEQYF TGCGCCAGCAGCCAACTAGCGGGAGGGACCTACGAGCAGTACTTC